The 31 T cell receptor beta chains below all came from one sample that was sequenced in a study of OX40 agonist ivuxolimab in advanced cancers. The repertoire was sequenced with immunoSEQ multiplex PCR; TCRdb's copy has only in-frame clones and lacks some. The data hold fewer than 100,000 clones, with about nine tenths observed a single time. Sequenced here: CD4+ or CD8+ T cells sorted from blood, sampled in a trial of the OX40 agonist ivuxolimab. These receptors were obtained from an adult with an advanced solid tumor such as melanoma, head and neck, liver or kidney cancer.

The chain recombines TRBV19 with TRBJ2-5, with 9 nucleotides matching TRBD2. There are 14 residues in the CDR3. V lost 4 bases and J lost 3; bases outside the gene matches: 3. In germline, CDR1 is LNHDA, CDR2 SQIVND (reference sequence). CDR3 nucleotide sequence: TGTGCCAGTAGTACGCTAGCGGGGAAAGAGACCCAGTACTTC. This gives the protein CASSTLAGKETQYF.

This chain links TRBV28 with TRBJ1-2; D possibly corresponds to TRBD1 (6 bases). The V end lost 7 bases, the J end lost 7 bases, and 16 bases lay between the germline ends. The CDR3 contains 13 residues. Germline V lookup: CDR1 MDHEN, CDR2 SYDVKM. CDR3 residues: CASTLGQRGGYTF. The CDR3 DNA reads TGTGCCAGCACCCTCGGACAGCGGGGTGGCTACACCTTC.

The chain recombines TRBV4-2 with TRBJ1-3, with D hard to call. This CDR3 has 15 amino acids. Germline V gives CDR1 LGHNA, CDR2 YNFKEQ. Between the trimmed V and J ends, which lost 0 bases and 4 bases, there was a span of 10 bases. For the CDR3, the DNA is TGTGCCAGCAGCCAAGAGGTGCAAGAGGGAAACACCATATATTTT. Encoded protein: CASSQEVQEGNTIYF.

This clone was observed a single time. This rearrangement joins TRBV7-8 to TRBJ2-7; 9 positions agree with TRBD2. After removal of 10 bases from V and 2 bases from J, the junction contained 15 bases not matched to a gene. There are 16 residues in the CDR3. Germline V gives CDR1 SGHVS, CDR2 FQNEAQ. CDR3 sequence: CATSPNPGLATYEQYF. CDR3 coding DNA: TGTGCCACCTCCCCAAACCCGGGACTAGCTACCTACGAGCAGTACTTC.

The chain has TRBV6-1 and TRBJ1-1; tentatively, D is TRBD1 (6 bases). Deletions cut 4 bases from V and 0 bases from J, with 9 bases between. This CDR3 has 14 residues. Germline V gives CDR1 MNHNS, CDR2 SASEGT. Here the CDR3 reads CASSVTGLNTEAFF. The CDR3 bases are TGTGCCAGCAGTGTTACAGGGTTGAACACTGAAGCTTTCTTT.

The chain carries TRBV19 and TRBJ2-1; D assignment may be TRBD1 or TRBD2 (5 bases each). The CDR3 consists of 15 residues. Germline V gene sequence: CDR1 LNHDA, CDR2 SQIVND (reference sequence). V shed 3 bases and J shed 6 bases, with 15 bases lying between them. This CDR3 is CASSMGVLSANEQFF. The DNA of the CDR3 is TGTGCCAGTAGTATGGGGGTACTTTCCGCCAATGAGCAGTTCTTC.

This clone was recorded once. The CDR3 spells CSVEEGSETQYF. Written as DNA, the CDR3 is TGCAGCGTTGAAGAGGGGTCAGAGACCCAGTACTTC. J is TRBJ2-5 and V is TRBV29-1; D ambiguous. The CDR3 runs to 12 residues. The V end lost 0 bases, the J end lost 4 bases, and 6 bases lay between the germline ends. Per germline, CDR1 SQVTM and CDR2 ANQGSEA.

The V and J genes are TRBV28 and TRBJ2-7; a possible D gene is TRBD1 (6 bases). The CDR3 covers 14 residues. V was cut by 6 bases and J by 3 bases, with 15 bases left in between. Germline CDR1 is MDHEN and CDR2 is SYDVKM. The CDR3 is CASSRPGQVYEQYF. CDR3 DNA: TGTGCCAGCAGCCGACCGGGACAAGTCTACGAGCAGTACTTC.

This chain links TRBV19 with TRBJ2-1; no firm D call. The ends were cut back, 5 bases at V and 6 bases at J, with 8 bases in the middle. This CDR3 is built from 12 residues. Germline V gene sequence: CDR1 LNHDA, CDR2 SQIVND (reference sequence). The CDR3 DNA is TGTGCCAGTAGTCCACGGACCAATGAGCAGTTCTTC. This sequence encodes CASSPRTNEQFF.

The chain combines TRBV19 with TRBJ2-7; 7 bases are shared with TRBD1. This CDR3 is built from 14 residues. Germline CDR1 reads LNHDA; CDR2 reads SQIVND (reference sequence). V shed 4 bases, J shed 3 bases, and the junction held 6 bases outside the gene matches. For the CDR3, the DNA is TGTGCCAGTAGTAGCTCCGGGACAGTCTACGAGCAGTACTTC. Protein product: CASSSSGTVYEQYF.

The chain carries TRBV5-1 and TRBJ2-5; 11 bases map to TRBD2. CDR1 and CDR2 (germline): SGHRS, YFSETQ. The ends lost 4 bases at V and 4 bases at J; junction bases unmatched: 12. The CDR3 totals 17 residues. The CDR3 DNA is TGCGCCAGCAGCCTAGGGAAAACTAGCGGGAGTCGAGAGACCCAGTACTTC. Amino acid sequence: CASSLGKTSGSRETQYF.

The chain has TRBV5-1 and TRBJ2-3; D perhaps matches TRBD1 (5 bases). The CDR3 contains 15 residues. The germline gives CDR1 SGHRS, CDR2 YFSETQ. V dropped 0 bases and J dropped 3 bases, with 11 bases sitting between them. The CDR3 protein is CASSLGQGATDTQYF. DNA of the CDR3: TGCGCCAGCAGCTTGGGCCAGGGTGCGACAGATACGCAGTATTTT.

This clone was seen a few times. This rearrangement joins TRBV28 to TRBJ1-1; 9 bases map to TRBD1. The V gene end was trimmed by 6 bases and the J gene end by 2 bases; junction bases not matched to a gene: 4. CDR3 length equals 14 residues. The germline V gene encodes CDR1 MDHEN and CDR2 SYDVKM. The CDR3 region is CASRGTGRNTEAFF. CDR3 coding DNA: TGTGCCAGCAGGGGGACAGGGAGAAACACTGAAGCTTTCTTT.

The chain carries TRBV18 and TRBJ2-1; 8 bases agree with TRBD2. Germline CDR1 and CDR2: KGHSH and LQKENI. The CDR3 covers 15 residues. V was clipped by 6 bases and J by 5 bases; unmatched bases: 9. This chain's CDR3 is CASSPAGDPDNEQFF. The DNA of the CDR3 is TGTGCCAGCTCCCCAGCGGGAGACCCTGACAATGAGCAGTTCTTC.

The rearrangement uses TRBV7-2 and TRBJ1-5; TRBD1 aligns across 10 bases. Trimming cost V 4 bases and J 7 bases; bases outside gene matches: 7. CDR1 is SGHTA, CDR2 FQGNSA, per germline. The CDR3 contains 15 residues. CDR3 sequence (DNA): TGTGCCAGCAGCTCGACAGGGGGCATATCCCAGCCCCAGCATTTT. Protein: CASSSTGGISQPQHF.

This chain connects TRBV27 to TRBJ2-1, with D perhaps TRBD1 (5 bases). Germline V lookup: CDR1 MNHEY, CDR2 SMNVEV (reference sequence). The CDR3 spans 13 residues. V gave up 3 bases and J gave up 6 bases, with 9 bases separating them. This chain's CDR3 is CASSFRRGNEQFF. Written as DNA, the CDR3 is TGTGCCAGCAGTTTCCGAAGGGGCAATGAGCAGTTCTTC.

The V call is TRBV19, the J call TRBJ1-1; D might be TRBD1 (6 bases). The CDR3 spans 17 residues. Germline values: CDR1 LNHDA, CDR2 SQIVND (reference sequence). V was shortened by 10 bases and J by 1 base, with 25 bases between the two germline ends. The CDR3 is CATKGMRAGARNTEAFF. CDR3 DNA: TGTGCCACAAAAGGGATGAGGGCAGGGGCGCGGAACACTGAAGCTTTCTTT. Supplemented by reference TRBV19 and TRBJ1-1, the full variable domain reads DGGITQSPKYLFRKEGQNVTLSCEQNLNHDAMYWYRQDPGQGLRLIYYSQIVNDFQKGDIAEGYSVSREKKESFPLTVTSAQKNPTAFYLCATKGMRAGARNTEAFFGQGTRLTVV.

This clone was observed a handful of times. The CDR3 DNA follows: TGTGCCAGCTCACCAAACAGGAACACTGAAGCTTTCTTT. Protein: CASSPNRNTEAFF. The chain employs TRBV18 and TRBJ1-1; D not resolved. This CDR3 is built from 13 residues. Between the trimmed V and J ends, which lost 2 bases and 1 base, there was a span of 5 bases. Germline CDR1 and CDR2: KGHSH and LQKENI.

CDR3 sequence reads: CASSSTDSYEQYF. CDR3 DNA: TGTGCCAGCAGTTCTACTGACTCCTACGAGCAGTACTTC. V is TRBV28 and J is TRBJ2-7; D gene ambiguous. V was shortened by 4 bases and J by 0 bases, with 7 bases between the two germline ends. The germline gives CDR1 MDHEN, CDR2 SYDVKM. The CDR3 length is 13 residues.

The chain has TRBV9 and TRBJ2-2, with TRBD2 as a possible D gene (6 bases). This CDR3 is 16 amino acids long. Deletions cut 4 bases from V and 4 bases from J, with 17 bases between. Looked up from germline, CDR1 is SGDLS and CDR2 is YYNGEE. CDR3 region: CASSLTSWGSTGELFF. The CDR3 DNA follows: TGTGCCAGCAGCCTTACTAGCTGGGGGAGCACCGGGGAGCTGTTTTTT.

The chain carries TRBV2 and TRBJ1-1; 9 positions agree with TRBD1. After removal of 7 bases from V and 5 bases from J, the junction contained 5 bases not matched to a gene. The CDR3 is 13 residues long. Germline values: CDR1 SNHLY, CDR2 FYNNEI. The CDR3 DNA sequence: TGTGCCAGCAACACAGGGGGCGGAACTGAAGCTTTCTTT. Amino acid sequence: CASNTGGGTEAFF.

The chain uses TRBV9 and TRBJ2-2; a weak D match, TRBD2 (5 bases). The CDR3 sequence is 15 residues long. V lost 1 base and J lost 2, with 9 bases in between. Looked up from germline, CDR1 is SGDLS and CDR2 is YYNGEE. CDR3 nucleotides: TGTGCCAGCAGCGTAACCAGCGGAAACACCGGGGAGCTGTTTTTT. The encoded protein is CASSVTSGNTGELFF.

J is TRBJ1-5 and V is TRBV28; possible D gene TRBD1, 5 bases. V dropped 6 bases and J dropped 5 bases, with 11 bases sitting between them. Germline loops: CDR1 MDHEN, CDR2 SYDVKM. The CDR3 contains 13 residues. CDR3 loop: CASSTRGDQPQHF. The CDR3 coding sequence is TGTGCCAGCAGCACACGGGGGGATCAGCCCCAGCATTTT.

This clone showed up just once. The rearrangement joins TRBV2 to TRBJ1-2; 7 bases are shared with TRBD1. The CDR3 length is 14 residues. Germline CDR1 and CDR2: SNHLY and FYNNEI. Trimming cost V 6 bases and J 2 bases; bases outside gene matches: 6. The CDR3 nucleotides are TGTGCCAGCAGCAACCGACAGGGAAACTATGGCTACACCTTC. It specifies CASSNRQGNYGYTF. Supplemented by reference TRBV2 and TRBJ1-2, the full variable domain reads EPEVTQTPSHQVTQMGQEVILRCVPISNHLYFYWYRQILGQKVEFLVSFYNNEISEKSEIFDDQFSVERPDGSNFTLKIRSTKLEDSAMYFCASSNRQGNYGYTFGSGTRLTVV.

The CDR3 DNA reads TGTGCCAGCAGCTTGTCCTTGGCGGGAGGGCCTCGTGAGCAGTTCTTC. As protein: CASSLSLAGGPREQFF. The rearrangement links TRBV5-5 to TRBJ2-1; TRBD2 aligns across 9 bases. Germline V gives CDR1 SGHKS, CDR2 YYEKEE (reference sequence). This CDR3 has 16 residues. J was trimmed by 9 bases and V by 1 base; bases with no gene match: 11. Variable domain in full (rest from reference TRBV5-5 and TRBJ2-1): DAGVTQSPTHLIKTRGQQVTLRCSPISGHKSVSWYQQVLGQGPQFIFQYYEKEERGRGNFPDRFSARQFPNYSSELNVNALLLGDSALYLCASSLSLAGGPREQFFGPGTRLTVL.

The chain recombines TRBV7-2 with TRBJ2-1, with D perhaps matching TRBD2 (5 bases). The CDR3 spans 15 residues. V dropped 3 bases and J dropped 5 bases, with 14 bases sitting between them. CDR1 is SGHTA, CDR2 FQGNSA, per germline. DNA of the CDR3: TGTGCCAGCAGCTTTCGCTCCGGGAACCACAATGAGCAGTTCTTC. As protein: CASSFRSGNHNEQFF.

V usage is TRBV7-2 and J usage is TRBJ2-1; D is unclear. The germline V gene encodes CDR1 SGHTA and CDR2 FQGNSA. V lost 5 bases to trimming and J lost 8 bases, with 13 bases between them. The CDR3 length is 13 residues. CDR3 amino acids: CASSPHLDYEQFF. The DNA of the CDR3 is TGTGCCAGCAGCCCTCACCTAGACTATGAGCAGTTCTTC.

This chain connects TRBV13 to TRBJ2-2, with a possible D match to TRBD2 (5 bases). Trimming left V 5 bases short and J 6 bases short, with 10 bases between. Looked up from germline, CDR1 is PRHDT and CDR2 is FYEKMQ (reference sequence). CDR3 length: 13 residues. The chain's CDR3 is CASSRRGPGELFF. The CDR3 coding sequence is TGTGCCAGCAGCCGGCGAGGGCCCGGGGAGCTGTTTTTT.

The chain uses TRBV19 and TRBJ1-4; D is ambiguous. CDR1 is LNHDA, CDR2 SQIVND, per germline (reference sequence). The length of the CDR3 is 13 residues. Trimming shortened V by 10 bases and J by 8 bases, and 17 bases separated the two germline ends. The CDR3 loop reads CATAEEGTEKLFF. Written as DNA, the CDR3 is TGTGCCACCGCGGAGGAGGGAACCGAAAAACTGTTTTTT.

This rearrangement joins TRBV5-1 to TRBJ2-7; 10 bases map to TRBD1. Germline loops: CDR1 SGHRS, CDR2 YFSETQ. The CDR3 has 15 amino acids. The V segment lost 4 bases and the J segment 1 base; nucleotides outside the gene matches: 5. CDR3 nucleotide sequence: TGCGCCAGCAGCCTCCGACAGGGGGCTTCCTACGAGCAGTACTTC. Protein: CASSLRQGASYEQYF.

The chain joins TRBV4-2 to TRBJ1-5, with 8 nucleotides matching TRBD1. CDR3 length: 15 residues. In germline, CDR1 is LGHNA, CDR2 YNFKEQ. V gave up 2 bases and J gave up 5 bases; unmatched junction bases: 5. DNA of the CDR3: TGTGCCAGCAGCCAAACAGGGACAGGATATCAGCCCCAGCATTTT. Protein: CASSQTGTGYQPQHF.